The rows below give T cell receptor beta chains drawn from one sample of a study of shared clonotypes between healthy human individuals. TCRdb's table, derived via immunoSEQ multiplex PCR, lists solely in-frame clones and lacks some. The sample consists of 730,000 or so clones, more than 70% of them appearing once. Sequencing was done on a sample of memory CD4+ T cells sorted from blood. These receptor sequences come from a woman aged 25-40 years in good health. Both conserved end residues are part of each CDR3. Fields, in order: D gene, V gene, J gene, clone size, CDR3 DNA, CDR3 protein. The D gene is left open where the match is weak. Rows give clone size only sometimes, using once, few, many, or a class for an expanded clone.

.	TRBV5-6	TRBJ1-2	.	TGTGCCAGCACTTTAAGCGGGCCCTATGGCTACACCTTC	CASTLSGPYGYTF
.	TRBV9	TRBJ2-1	.	TGTGCCAGCAGCGTAGGAACAGGTACCTACAATGAGCAGTTCTTC	CASSVGTGTYNEQFF
TRBD1	TRBV7-8	TRBJ1-2	few	TGTGCCAGCAGCTTATTACGACAGGGCAGCTCATATGGCTACACCTTC	CASSLLRQGSSYGYTF
TRBD2	TRBV5-4	TRBJ2-7	few	TGTGCCAGCAGCCTGACTAGCGGGAGTGGCGAGCAGTACTTC	CASSLTSGSGEQYF
.	TRBV6-5	TRBJ1-1	.	TGTGCCAGCAGTTACTCGGACAGCGCTGAAGCTTTCTTT	CASSYSDSAEAFF
TRBD2	TRBV30	TRBJ2-2	.	TGTGCCTGGAGTGCCAGACTAGCGGGAGAAGCCGGGGAGCTGTTTTTT	CAWSARLAGEAGELFF
.	TRBV18	TRBJ1-4	.	TGTGCCAGCTCACTTAACGACAGGGAAAAACTGTTTTTT	CASSLNDREKLFF
.	TRBV5-4	TRBJ2-3	.	TGTGCCAGCAGCAGACCTGGATTGGATACGCAGTATTTT	CASSRPGLDTQYF
.	TRBV6-5	TRBJ2-6	.	TGTGCCGGAGGGGGTGGGACTGGGGCCAACGTCCTGACTTTC	CAGGGGTGANVLTF
.	TRBV7-3	TRBJ2-1	.	TGTGCCAGCAGCGCCCAGGTGGGTATGAATGAGCAGTTCTTC	CASSAQVGMNEQFF
TRBD1	TRBV19	TRBJ1-5	.	TGTGCCAGCGCGGCTCTACTGGACAGGATCAATCAGCCCCAGCATTTT	CASAALLDRINQPQHF
.	TRBV27	TRBJ1-5	many	TGTGCCAGCTGGGGGGTTAGCAATCAGCCCCAGCATTTT	CASWGVSNQPQHF
TRBD1	TRBV10-3	TRBJ1-5	.	TGTGCCATCAGTGGACAGGGGGTTGATCAGCCCCAGCATTTT	CAISGQGVDQPQHF
.	TRBV12-5	TRBJ1-1	.	TGTGCTAGTGGCCGAGTGGTGGGGAGGAACACTGAAGCTTTCTTT	CASGRVVGRNTEAFF
TRBD1	TRBV28	TRBJ1-4	few	TGTGCCAGCAGTGTGGCCGGGACAGGAAATGAAAAACTGTTTTTT	CASSVAGTGNEKLFF
TRBD2	TRBV5-4	TRBJ2-1	.	TGTGCCAGCCAAGCCCGAACTAGCGGGAGGGTCCATGAGCAGTTCTTC	CASQARTSGRVHEQFF
TRBD1	TRBV2	TRBJ1-4	.	TGTGCCAGCAGGGATGGACAGGGATATGAAAAACTGTTTTTT	CASRDGQGYEKLFF
TRBD1	TRBV28	TRBJ2-7	.	TGTGCCAGCAGTATGACAGGGAAGGTCTACGAGCAGTACTTC	CASSMTGKVYEQYF
TRBD2	TRBV11-2	TRBJ2-2	few	TGTGCCAGCAGCTTAGTTGCGGGAGGCGCCGGGGAGCTGTTTTTT	CASSLVAGGAGELFF
.	TRBV16	TRBJ2-3	once	TGTGCCAGCAGCCACGGAGATACGCAGTATTTT	CASSHGDTQYF
.	TRBV11-2	TRBJ2-2	.	TGTGCCAGCAGCTTAGCCGGAGTCGTGGCCGGGGAGCTGTTTTTT	CASSLAGVVAGELFF
.	TRBV6-1	TRBJ1-2	.	TGTGTCTCAGAGAGAGGGGAGGGGCAGCATGGCTACACCTTC	CVSERGEGQHGYTF
TRBD2	TRBV28	TRBJ2-3	.	TGTGCCAGCAGTACCGGGTTCGGGACTAGCGGAGGCACGTATAGCACAGATACGCAGTATTTT	CASSTGFGTSGGTYSTDTQYF
.	TRBV7-2	TRBJ2-2	.	TGTGCCAGCAGCTTACGGACAGGGAGGGACACCGGGGAGCTGTTTTTT	CASSLRTGRDTGELFF
TRBD1	TRBV18	TRBJ1-2	.	TGTGCCAGCTCACCCTACGATAGACAGGGATCGAGTGGCTACACCTTC	CASSPYDRQGSSGYTF
TRBD1	TRBV7-8	TRBJ1-5	.	TGTGCCAGCAGCCGGACAGGGAATGGCAATCAGCCCCAGCATTTT	CASSRTGNGNQPQHF
.	TRBV14	TRBJ2-7	.	TGTGCCAGCAGCCAAGATGGCCGGACGCAGTACTTC	CASSQDGRTQYF
.	TRBV2	TRBJ2-3	many	TGTGCCAGCAGTGAACCGTCGGGAGTAATTGGGGCAGATACGCAGTATTTT	CASSEPSGVIGADTQYF
.	TRBV30	TRBJ2-2	.	TGTGCCTGGAGTGGCCTTATGATGGGATCCGGGGAGCTGTTTTTT	CAWSGLMMGSGELFF
.	TRBV5-1	TRBJ1-1	.	TGCGCCAGCAGCTTGGAAGGGGATCACACTGAAGCTTTCTTT	CASSLEGDHTEAFF
TRBD2	TRBV27	TRBJ2-2	.	TGTGCCAGCAGCGGGAGGGCCGCGAACACCGGGGAGCTGTTTTTT	CASSGRAANTGELFF
.	TRBV7-2	TRBJ2-4	.	TGTGCCAGCAGTCTGGGGGCGCCCAAAAACATTCAGTACTTC	CASSLGAPKNIQYF
.	TRBV10-3	TRBJ2-1	.	TGTGCCATCAGTGAGGCACCCCACAATGAGCAGTTCTTC	CAISEAPHNEQFF
TRBD1	TRBV6-5	TRBJ1-5	once	TGTGCCAGCAGTAGGGGGCGCGGGAATCAGCCCCAGCATTTT	CASSRGRGNQPQHF
.	TRBV28	TRBJ1-5	.	TGTGCCAGCAGTCCCCCTTACAATCAGCCCCAGCATTTT	CASSPPYNQPQHF
TRBD2	TRBV28	TRBJ2-3	.	TGTGCCAGCACCTTGGGGAGCGGGAGTATAGATACGCAGTATTTT	CASTLGSGSIDTQYF
TRBD2	TRBV4-2	TRBJ2-2	few	TGTGCCAGCAGCCAAGATCCCATGGTAGCGGGAGTAACCGTCGGGGAGCTGTTTTTT	CASSQDPMVAGVTVGELFF
.	TRBV10-3	TRBJ1-3	few	TGTGCCATCAGTGAGTCGACTCGGGCAGGGAAAAACACCATATATTTT	CAISESTRAGKNTIYF
TRBD1	TRBV11-2	TRBJ1-4	.	TGTGCCAGCAGCCACGGCCGGGACAGAGTAGATGAAAAACTGTTTTTT	CASSHGRDRVDEKLFF
.	TRBV19	TRBJ1-5	.	TGTGCCAGTAGTATAGCGGGGAATCAGCCCCAGCATTTT	CASSIAGNQPQHF
TRBD2	TRBV5-1	TRBJ2-3	.	TGCGCCAGCAGCACTGGACTAGCGGGCCGAGATACGCAGTATTTT	CASSTGLAGRDTQYF
.	TRBV15	TRBJ1-1	.	TGTGCCACCAGCAGAGATCTCGCTTATGAAGCTTTCTTT	CATSRDLAYEAFF
.	TRBV4-2	TRBJ2-2	.	TGTGCCACCCTGGCTACATCGAACACCGGGGAGCTGTTTTTT	CATLATSNTGELFF
.	TRBV28	TRBJ1-1	.	TGTGCCAGCAGTTTAGGGGACACTGAAGCTTTCTTT	CASSLGDTEAFF
TRBD2	TRBV7-3	TRBJ2-1	once	TGTGCCAGCAGCCCCCGCGGGGGAGCGGGAATGAGAAATGAGCAGTTCTTC	CASSPRGGAGMRNEQFF
TRBD1	TRBV7-3	TRBJ2-1	.	TGTGCCAGCAGCCTAGGGGACAGATCCTACAATGAGCAGTTCTTC	CASSLGDRSYNEQFF
TRBD2	TRBV28	TRBJ2-7	once	TGTGCCAGCAGTCACCGGACTAGCGGGGCGTACGAGCAGTACTTC	CASSHRTSGAYEQYF
TRBD1	TRBV7-3	TRBJ2-7	.	TGTGCCAGCAGCATAGACAGGGGGAGATACTACGAGCAGTACTTC	CASSIDRGRYYEQYF
.	TRBV7-9	TRBJ1-1	once	TGTGCCAGCAGCACTTACAGGGCTGATGAAGCTTTCTTT	CASSTYRADEAFF
.	TRBV30	TRBJ1-5	.	TGTGCCTGGAGCGCCCCACTCCGCAATCAGCCCCAGCATTTT	CAWSAPLRNQPQHF
.	TRBV5-1	TRBJ1-2	.	TGCGCCAGCAGCCCAGGGTCCTATGGCTACACCTTC	CASSPGSYGYTF